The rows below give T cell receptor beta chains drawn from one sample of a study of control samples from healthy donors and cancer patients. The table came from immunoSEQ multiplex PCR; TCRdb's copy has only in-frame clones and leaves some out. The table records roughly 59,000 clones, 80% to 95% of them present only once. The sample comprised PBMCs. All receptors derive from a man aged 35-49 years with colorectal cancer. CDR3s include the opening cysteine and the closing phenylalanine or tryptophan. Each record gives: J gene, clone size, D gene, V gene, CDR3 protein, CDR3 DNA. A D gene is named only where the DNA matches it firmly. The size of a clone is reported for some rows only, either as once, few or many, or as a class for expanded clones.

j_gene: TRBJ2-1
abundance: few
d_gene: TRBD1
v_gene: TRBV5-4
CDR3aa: CASSQGQGHEQFF
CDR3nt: TGTGCCAGCAGTCAAGGACAGGGTCATGAGCAGTTCTTC

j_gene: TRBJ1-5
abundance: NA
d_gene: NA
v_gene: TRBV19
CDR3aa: CASGGQGGILSNQPQHF
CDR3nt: TGTGCCAGTGGGGGGCAGGGAGGGATTTTAAGCAATCAGCCCCAGCATTTT

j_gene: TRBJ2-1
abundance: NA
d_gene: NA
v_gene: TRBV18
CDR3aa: CASSRDRGYNEQFF
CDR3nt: TGTGCCAGCTCACGCGACAGAGGATACAATGAGCAGTTCTTC

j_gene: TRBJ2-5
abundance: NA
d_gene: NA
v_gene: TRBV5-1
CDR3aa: CASSRRQSSETQYF
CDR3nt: TGCGCCAGCAGCCGCCGACAGTCTAGCGAGACCCAGTACTTC

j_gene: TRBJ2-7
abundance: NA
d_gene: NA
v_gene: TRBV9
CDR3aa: CASSVKENYEQYF
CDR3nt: TGTGCCAGCAGCGTGAAGGAAAACTACGAGCAGTACTTC

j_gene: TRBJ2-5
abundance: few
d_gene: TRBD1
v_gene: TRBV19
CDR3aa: CASRPDRGETQYF
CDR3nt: TGTGCCAGTAGACCCGACAGGGGGGAGACCCAGTACTTC

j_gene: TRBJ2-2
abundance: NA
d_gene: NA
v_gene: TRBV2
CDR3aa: CASRDRNTGELFF
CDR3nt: TGTGCCAGCAGGGACAGGAACACCGGGGAGCTGTTTTTT

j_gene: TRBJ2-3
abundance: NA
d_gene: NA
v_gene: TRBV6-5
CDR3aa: CASLRRGSSTDTQYF
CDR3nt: TGTGCCAGCTTAAGGAGGGGCTCCAGCACAGATACGCAGTATTTT

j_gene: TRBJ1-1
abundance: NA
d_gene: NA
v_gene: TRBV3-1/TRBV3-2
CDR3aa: CASSQDGAVYTEAFF
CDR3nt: TGTGCCAGCAGCCAAGATGGGGCGGTTTACACTGAAGCTTTCTTT

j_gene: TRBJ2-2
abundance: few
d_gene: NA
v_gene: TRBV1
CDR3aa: CTSSQESTRTEDGELFF
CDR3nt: TGCACCAGCAGCCAAGAATCAACCCGGACCGAAGACGGGGAGCTGTTTTTT

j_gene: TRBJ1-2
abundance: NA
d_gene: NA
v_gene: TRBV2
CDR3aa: CASISTGTEILNYGYTF
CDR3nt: TGTGCCAGCATCAGCACCGGGACCGAAATTTTAAACTATGGCTACACCTTC

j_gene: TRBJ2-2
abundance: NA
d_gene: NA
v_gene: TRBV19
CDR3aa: CASSIAGATTGELFF
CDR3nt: TGTGCCAGTAGTATTGCGGGGGCCACTACCGGGGAGCTGTTTTTT

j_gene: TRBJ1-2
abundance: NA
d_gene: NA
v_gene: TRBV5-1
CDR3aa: CASSSGWYGYTF
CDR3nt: TGCGCCAGCAGCTCCGGATGGTATGGCTACACCTTC

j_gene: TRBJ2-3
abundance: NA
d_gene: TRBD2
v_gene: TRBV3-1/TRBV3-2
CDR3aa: CASSQGLAGTDTQYF
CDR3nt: TGTGCCAGCAGCCAGGGACTAGCGGGCACAGATACGCAGTATTTT

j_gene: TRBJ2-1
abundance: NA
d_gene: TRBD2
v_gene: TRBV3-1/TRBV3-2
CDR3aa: CASSQEWTSGGAGNEQFF
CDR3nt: TGTGCCAGCAGCCAAGAGTGGACTAGCGGGGGGGCAGGGAATGAGCAGTTCTTC

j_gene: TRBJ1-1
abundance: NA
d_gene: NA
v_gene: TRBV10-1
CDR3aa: CASSSVGVNTEAFF
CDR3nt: TGCGCCAGCAGTTCCGTTGGGGTCAACACTGAAGCTTTCTTT

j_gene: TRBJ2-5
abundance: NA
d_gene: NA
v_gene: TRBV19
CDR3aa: CATAGGAETQYF
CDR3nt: TGTGCCACCGCAGGAGGGGCAGAGACCCAGTACTTC

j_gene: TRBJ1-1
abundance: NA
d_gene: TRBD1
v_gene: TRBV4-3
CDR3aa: CASSQGTGGGNTEAFF
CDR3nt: TGCGCCAGCAGCCAAGGTACAGGGGGGGGAAACACTGAAGCTTTCTTT

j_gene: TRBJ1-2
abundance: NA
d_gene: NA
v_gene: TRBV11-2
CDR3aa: CASSLGIAGGYTF
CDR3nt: TGTGCCAGCAGCTTAGGTATAGCTGGGGGCTACACCTTC

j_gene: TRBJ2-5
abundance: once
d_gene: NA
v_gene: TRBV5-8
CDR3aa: CASSSGERRLETQYF
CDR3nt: TGTGCCAGCAGCTCTGGGGAGAGGCGCTTGGAGACCCAGTACTTC

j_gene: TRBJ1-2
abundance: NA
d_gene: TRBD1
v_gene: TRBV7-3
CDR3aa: CASSSKMTGKGYTF
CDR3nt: TGTGCCAGCAGCTCTAAAATGACAGGGAAGGGCTACACCTTC

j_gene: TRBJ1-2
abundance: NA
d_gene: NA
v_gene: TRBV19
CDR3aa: CASSYPNYGYTF
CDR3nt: TGTGCCAGTAGTTACCCCAACTATGGCTACACCTTC

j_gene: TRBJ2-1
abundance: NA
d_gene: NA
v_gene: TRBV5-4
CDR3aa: CASTIGGRGDEQFF
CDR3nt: TGTGCCAGCACTATCGGAGGACGGGGCGATGAGCAGTTCTTC

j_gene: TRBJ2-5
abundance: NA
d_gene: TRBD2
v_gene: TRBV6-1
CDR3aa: CASSESKRGIWETQYF
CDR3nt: TGTGCCAGCAGTGAAAGTAAGCGGGGGATCTGGGAGACCCAGTACTTC